The 22 T cell receptor beta chains presented below share a single source sample, sequenced in a study of vaccination and CD4 T cells after COVID-19. Their antigen targets remain unknown. Cultured CD4+ T-cell DNA underwent Oncomine TCR Beta short-read sequencing. TCRdb re-called the PCR reads with MiXCR, one entry per CDR3 protein. The data show about 24,000 distinct CDR3 sequences, roughly 50% seen once. The treatment here: roughly 10-day PBMC culture with coronavirus spike peptide pools or control peptides (ViraFEST assay). The sample taken for sequencing was CD4+ T cells from blood, cultured in vitro. Receptor source: a human donor who had recovered from COVID-19.

This chain links TRBV18 with TRBJ1-6; 10 bases match TRBD1. Germline assignment: CDR1 KGHSH and CDR2 LQKENI. The CDR3 extends over 15 amino acids. The ends lost 1 base at V and 10 bases at J; junction bases unmatched: 4. CDR3 coding DNA: TGTGCCAGCTCACCACTGGAGACAGGGGGCTCACCCCTCCACTTT. Translated: CASSPLETGGSPLHF.

This clonotype was counted a few times. The V gene is TRBV27, the J gene TRBJ1-5; D is unresolved. Germline V gene data show CDR1 as MNHEY and CDR2 as SMNVEV (reference sequence). V was trimmed by 2 bases and J by 5 bases, leaving 7 bases between them. The CDR3 sequence is 13 residues long. Here the CDR3 DNA reads TGTGCCAGCAGTTTACGGGATCATCAGCCCCAGCATTTT. Its translation: CASSLRDHQPQHF.

This clonotype was seen a few times. CDR3 nucleotide sequence: TGTGCCAGCAGTTTATTACAGGGGAGCGGCTACACCTTC. Its translation: CASSLLQGSGYTF. The V and J genes are TRBV27 and TRBJ1-2; 7 nucleotides match TRBD1. Germline CDR1 reads MNHEY; CDR2 reads SMNVEV (reference sequence). There are 13 residues in the CDR3. Unmatched junction bases numbered 4, after V lost 1 base and J lost 8 bases.

The chain has TRBV5-6 and TRBJ2-2; maybe TRBD2 (5 bases). The CDR3 loop spans 14 amino acids. Germline lookup yields CDR1 SGHDT and CDR2 YYEEEE. Trimming took off 0 bases at V and 7 bases at J, with 10 bases between the two ends. The CDR3 DNA follows: TGTGCCAGCAGCTTGGCCGCGGGTTTCGGGGAGCTGTTTTTT. Encoded protein: CASSLAAGFGELFF. Full variable domain (missing parts from reference TRBV5-6 and TRBJ2-2): DAGVTQSPTHLIKTRGQQVTLRCSPKSGHDTVSWYQQALGQGPQFIFQYYEEEERQRGNFPDRFSGHQFPNYSSELNVNALLLGDSALYLCASSLAAGFGELFFGEGSRLTVL.

The rearrangement links TRBV20-1 to TRBJ2-2, with 9 bases matching TRBD2. The CDR3 consists of 15 residues. J lost 7 bases, V lost 6 bases, and 12 bases had no gene match. Per the germline V gene, CDR1 is DFQATT and CDR2 is SNEGSKA (reference sequence). The CDR3 DNA sequence: TGCAGTGCCACGTCGGGTAGCGGGAGCGACGGGGAGCTGTTTTTT. The encoded protein is CSATSGSGSDGELFF.

The chain combines TRBV5-4 with TRBJ1-6; 10 nucleotides match TRBD1. This CDR3 spans 16 amino acids. Germline V CDR1 and CDR2: SGHNT, YYREEE (reference sequence). Losses at the gene ends were 6 bases for V and 9 bases for J; bases not matched to a gene: 12. For the CDR3, the DNA is TGTGCCAGCATGTTCTCTGGGGGACAGGGGACTTCACCCCTCCACTTT. Protein sequence: CASMFSGGQGTSPLHF.

V gene TRBV20-1 combines with J gene TRBJ2-2; TRBD2 matches at 7 bases. Per germline, CDR1 DFQATT and CDR2 SNEGSKA (reference sequence). The CDR3 is made up of 13 amino acids. V lost 6 bases to trimming and J lost 5 bases; unmatched junction nucleotides: 6. The CDR3 sequence is CSAPRRETGELFF. For the CDR3, the DNA is TGCAGTGCCCCACGGCGGGAGACCGGGGAGCTGTTTTTT.

The chain links TRBV12-3 or TRBV12-4 to TRBJ1-5; tentative D call: TRBD1 (6 bases). The V gene lost 3 bases and the J gene lost 7 bases, with 10 bases spanning the gap. The length of the CDR3 is 13 residues. CDR3 sequence (DNA): TGTGCCAGCAGTTTCACAGGGCAACAGCCCCAGCATTTT. Protein sequence: CASSFTGQQPQHF.

In this sample, this clonotype turned up a few times. The chain employs TRBV6-1 and TRBJ1-1; unclear D gene. V gave up 7 bases and J gave up 0 bases, with 15 bases separating them. CDR3 size: 15 residues. Germline CDR1 MNHNS, CDR2 SASEGT. CDR3 amino acids: CASTKAKGLNTEAFF. The CDR3 bases are TGTGCCAGCACTAAAGCGAAGGGTTTGAACACTGAAGCTTTCTTT.

The chain has TRBV25-1 and TRBJ2-2; D possibly uses TRBD1 or TRBD2 (6 bases each). Trimming removed 2 bases at V and 3 bases at J, with 10 bases between. Germline V CDR1 and CDR2: MGHDK, SYGVNS. The CDR3 is made up of 15 amino acids. The CDR3 DNA sequence: TGTGCCAGCAGTGAAACAGGGAGGCACACCGGGGAGCTGTTTTTT. Translated: CASSETGRHTGELFF.

The DNA for the CDR3 is TGTGCCAGCATGGGACACGAGACTAGCGTTCAAGGGAATACGCAGTATTTT. Amino acid sequence: CASMGHETSVQGNTQYF. The rearrangement links TRBV2 to TRBJ2-3, with 8 bases fitting TRBD2. The CDR3 runs 17 residues. Germline CDR1 SNHLY, CDR2 FYNNEI. Germline trimming cut 7 bases from V and 7 bases from J; bases unmatched to any gene: 19.

The chain employs TRBV11-2 and TRBJ2-1, with D possibly called TRBD1 or TRBD2 (6 bases each). V dropped 1 base and J dropped 0 bases, with 16 bases sitting between them. Germline V lookup: CDR1 SGHAT, CDR2 FQNNGV. The CDR3 length is 18 residues. Written as DNA, the CDR3 is TGTGCCAGCAGCTTAGTATCGGGTAGGGGGGCCTCCTACAATGAGCAGTTCTTC. Translating gives CASSLVSGRGASYNEQFF.

This clonotype was counted between two and nine times. The rearrangement links TRBV7-2 to TRBJ2-5, with D uncertain. V was clipped by 3 bases and J by 5 bases, with 7 bases between them. The CDR3 contains 12 residues. CDR1 SGHTA and CDR2 FQGNSA come from the germline V gene. CDR3 in amino acids: CASSFYSETQYF. In DNA, the CDR3 is TGTGCCAGCAGCTTTTATTCGGAGACCCAGTACTTC.

The chain joins TRBV18 to TRBJ1-5, with TRBD1 as a possible D gene (5 bases). This CDR3 is built from 13 residues. Trimming took 6 bases from V and 7 from J, leaving 13 bases between them. In germline, CDR1 is KGHSH, CDR2 LQKENI. CDR3: CASSETRGQPQHF. In DNA, the CDR3 is TGTGCCAGCTCGGAGACCCGGGGCCAGCCCCAGCATTTT.

The V and J genes are TRBV6-5 and TRBJ2-5; TRBD2 matches 7 bases. J gave up 3 bases and V 0 bases, and 1 base lay outside the gene matches. CDR1 is MNHEY and CDR2 is SVGAGI in the germline V gene. CDR3 length: 14 amino acids. Here the CDR3 DNA reads TGTGCCAGCAGTTACTCGGGGGGGAAAGAGACCCAGTACTTC. It specifies CASSYSGGKETQYF.

The chain combines TRBV5-4 with TRBJ1-2, with a tentative D call TRBD1 (5 bases). The V and J ends lost 6 bases and 0 bases respectively, with 18 bases between them. The CDR3 is 16 residues long. In germline, CDR1 is SGHNT, CDR2 YYREEE (reference sequence). CDR3: CASKNARAGSNYGYTF. The CDR3 coding sequence is TGTGCCAGCAAAAACGCGAGGGCAGGGTCTAACTATGGCTACACCTTC.

The rearrangement uses TRBV10-1 and TRBJ2-7; either TRBD1 or TRBD2 may supply D (5 bases each). CDR1 is WNHNN, CDR2 SYGVQD, per germline (reference sequence). Trimming shortened V by 6 bases and J by 2 bases, and 14 bases separated the two germline ends. The CDR3 runs 14 residues. For the CDR3, the DNA is TGCGCCAGCAGCACCGGGACGGGAACCTACGAGCAGTACTTC. Translating gives CASSTGTGTYEQYF.

V usage is TRBV11-2 and J usage is TRBJ2-6; D is unresolved. Trimming removed 4 bases at V and 2 bases at J, with 3 bases between. This CDR3 comprises 13 residues. Per the germline V gene, CDR1 is SGHAT and CDR2 is FQNNGV. The CDR3 DNA reads as TGTGCCAGCAGCTGGACTGGGGCCAACGTCCTGACTTTC. It translates to CASSWTGANVLTF.

The gene calls are TRBV6-1 and TRBJ1-1; D remains ambiguous. The CDR3 is 13 residues long. V lost 4 bases to trimming and J lost 1 base, with 7 bases between them. The germline CDR1 and CDR2 sequences are MNHNS and SASEGT. The CDR3 sequence is CASSVTRNTEAFF. For the CDR3, the DNA is TGTGCCAGCAGTGTAACACGGAACACTGAAGCTTTCTTT.

The chain joins TRBV2 to TRBJ1-2, with D perhaps matching TRBD1 (6 bases). The ends were cut back, 3 bases at V and 8 bases at J, with 16 bases in the middle. Germline CDR1 is SNHLY and CDR2 is FYNNEI. The CDR3 loop spans 14 amino acids. The CDR3 here is CASSDRDNSGGYTF. The CDR3 nucleotides read TGTGCCAGCAGTGACAGGGACAACTCCGGGGGCTACACCTTC.

The rearrangement joins TRBV20-1 to TRBJ2-5; 11 bases line up with TRBD2. This CDR3 is built from 18 residues. Germline CDR1 and CDR2: DFQATT and SNEGSKA (reference sequence). With 0 bases clipped from V and 2 bases from J, the junction kept 11 bases outside the gene matches. Written as DNA, the CDR3 is TGCAGTGCTAGAGAATTAAGGGTGACTAGCGGGGTACAAGAGACCCAGTACTTC. Translation: CSARELRVTSGVQETQYF.

V gene TRBV20-1 combines with J gene TRBJ2-3; tentatively, D is TRBD1 or TRBD2 (5 bases each). CDR1 and CDR2 (germline): DFQATT, SNEGSKA (reference sequence). V lost 7 bases and J 3 bases, leaving 14 bases between the germline ends. This CDR3 spans 13 amino acids. The CDR3 bases are TGCAGTGTAATAGAGGGGCTAACAGATACGCAGTATTTT. Protein sequence: CSVIEGLTDTQYF.